The clone carrying this TCR beta chain was picked up a small number of times. Its antigen is undetermined. CDR3 length: 16 amino acids. Germline CDR1 LGHNA, CDR2 YSLEER. Losses at the gene ends were 2 bases for V and 6 bases for J; bases not matched to a gene: 10. By way of CD45RO/CCR7/CD25/CD127/CD95/CD27, the CD4+ regulatory, stem cell-like memory, central memory and naive cells were sorted. This entry is derived from a study of beta chain features in type 1 diabetes. Expressed TCRB transcripts were sequenced after all isolated RNA was converted to cDNA. TCRdb's copy holds only in-frame clones and misses some; the assay was immunoSEQ multiplex PCR. The data contain 52,000 or so clones, roughly 52% of them singletons. Broader study findings: TCRB repertoires of naive, central memory and Treg cells appeared more similar among patients than among healthy donors. Among patients with Type 1 diabetes, TCRB CDR3s were moderately but significantly shorter in every one of the four CD4+ subsets.

Material for sequencing was Tregs from blood. This TCR came from a woman aged 40 to 50 with type 1 diabetes. The chain couples TRBV4-3 to TRBJ2-1, with TRBD2 matching over 7 bases. The CDR3 DNA is TGCGCCAGCAGCCAAAGAGAGCGGGACGGACGCAATGAGCAGTTCTTC. Translation: CASSQRERDGRNEQFF.